These T cell receptor beta chains were read from a single sample in a study of Ad26.COV2.S vaccination and SARS-CoV-2 variants. Sequencing used immunoSEQ multiplex PCR; TCRdb keeps in-frame clones, though not all of them. The table lists more than 300,000 clones, around four fifths of them singletons. The specimen was peripheral blood, collected in a trial of Ad26.COV2.S vaccine versus placebo. Source of these receptors: a person aged 18-60 years who received the Ad26.COV2.S COVID-19 vaccine or a placebo. CDR3s include the opening cysteine and the closing phenylalanine or tryptophan.

CDR3 length | V gene | CDR3 protein
13 | TRBV7-9 | CASSQIFTGELFF
14 | TRBV15 | CATSRDRGRDGYTF
12 | TRBV28 | CASSLRGQGYTF
12 | TRBV21-1 | CASSKGRYEQYF
14 | TRBV7-9 | CASSLDLDRGELFF
15 | TRBV7-3 | CASSARTSGGPPQYF
15 | TRBV19 | CASSTTGGSSQPQHF
16 | TRBV5-1 | CASSLDRTGGTGELFF
13 | TRBV18 | CASSRGGTDTQYF
15 | TRBV27 | CASRSTDRGDTEAFF
15 | TRBV5-1 | CASSALGAPSYEQYF
16 | TRBV6-2/TRBV6-3 | CASSYYPRHPEGEQFF
14 | TRBV3-1/TRBV3-2 | CASSQDLVGSNAYF
14 | TRBV20-1 | CSASPGGGSSEAFF
15 | TRBV6-5 | CASSYSRDLNTEAFF
15 | TRBV6-2/TRBV6-3 | CASSRSGAGANVLTF
15 | TRBV7-6 | CASSPLLTGNTEAFF
15 | TRBV6-5 | CASTPGRARDQPQHF
15 | TRBV27 | CASSLNFAAGNTIYF